This T cell receptor (beta chain) was recovered during a study of T-cell reconstitution after alpha-beta-depleted transplantation in children. Study-wide results and caveats: Surviving thymic progenitors and recipient T cells were the source of high TCRbeta diversity at day 60 in some patients. Reportedly, only several hundred clones from non-depleted graft cells drove alpha-beta T-cell counts at about two months. T-cell numbers and diversity, one year after transplant, stemmed largely from T cells that were newly produced.

Germline V lookup: CDR1 SQVTM, CDR2 ANQGSEA. This CDR3 contains 12 residues. V lost 0 bases to trimming and J lost 6 bases, with 8 bases between them. In this sample, this clonotype turned up many times. The antigen is not known. Preparation of the TCRbeta library was carried out with unique molecular identifiers. TCRdb redid the calling of the PCR reads with MiXCR, one entry per CDR3 protein. The sample shows roughly 670,000 distinct CDR3 sequences, roughly 14% of them seen only once. Here the sequenced sample was PBMCs, taken before TCRalphabeta/CD19-depleted stem cell transplant. The V and J genes are TRBV29-1 and TRBJ1-2; no firm D call. The sequence was collected from a girl aged 2 to 10 with congenital amegakaryocytic thrombocytopenia, due to receive a stem cell transplant. The CDR3 protein is CSVEDPHDGYTF. The CDR3 DNA reads TGCAGCGTTGAAGATCCGCACGATGGCTACACCTTC.